Each of the 19 T cell receptor beta chains below was sequenced from the same sample in a study of T-cell memory formation after mild COVID-19. TCRdb re-called the 5' RACE reads with MiXCR, one entry per CDR3 protein. The table has about 58,000 distinct CDR3 sequences, about a quarter seen once. The sample was PBMCs or a T cell subset sorted from them (not recorded which). The receptors derive from a man younger than 35 who had mild COVID-19 (a few samples of this study predate the infection). Cell type and time point are not known.

The sample holds a few counts of this clonotype. The rearrangement uses TRBV6-2 or TRBV6-3 and TRBJ2-7; the match to TRBD1 covers 7 bases. The V and J ends lost 4 bases and 4 bases, in that order; junction bases with no gene match: 10. The CDR3 spans 15 residues. The germline V gene encodes CDR1 MNHEY and CDR2 SVGEGT. CDR3 DNA sequence: TGTGCCAGCAGTTTCGCCCCGACAGGGCTTTACGAGCAGTACGTC. It translates to CASSFAPTGLYEQYV.

This clonotype has just a few counts. V gene TRBV10-3 combines with J gene TRBJ2-5; 9 positions match TRBD1. Germline lookup yields CDR1 ENHRY and CDR2 SYGVKD. The CDR3 is made up of 16 amino acids. V was clipped by 2 bases and J by 4 bases; unmatched bases: 8. The CDR3 loop is CAISEGDRVWAETQYF. DNA for the CDR3: TGTGCCATCAGTGAGGGGGACAGGGTTTGGGCAGAGACCCAGTACTTC.

The chain has TRBV6-1 and TRBJ1-5; D is unclear. Trimming removed 8 bases at V and 4 bases at J, with 6 bases between. This CDR3 comprises 11 residues. Germline assignment: CDR1 MNHNS and CDR2 SASEGT. The CDR3 spells CASGLNQPQHF. The CDR3 region has the DNA TGTGCCAGCGGTTTGAATCAGCCCCAGCATTTT.

This chain connects TRBV5-6 to TRBJ1-2; tentatively, D is TRBD1 (5 bases). The CDR3 sequence is 12 residues long. CDR1 is SGHDT, CDR2 YYEEEE, per germline. V was shortened by 3 bases and J by 5 bases, with 8 bases between the two germline ends. CDR3 loop: CASSSGFYGYTF. The CDR3 DNA reads TGTGCCAGCAGCTCAGGGTTTTATGGCTACACCTTC.

This clonotype was seen repeatedly, ten times or more. The chain employs TRBV12-3 or TRBV12-4 and TRBJ2-2; 7 positions match TRBD2. The CDR3 has 14 residues. J gave up 4 bases and V 6 bases, and 5 bases lay outside the gene matches. In DNA, the CDR3 is TGTGCCAGCAGCCTCGGGACTATCACCGGGGAGCTGTTTTTT. Amino acid sequence: CASSLGTITGELFF.

This CDR3 is CASSLVNQPQHF. The CDR3, as DNA: TGTGCCAGCAGCCTCGTTAATCAGCCCCAGCATTTT. V is TRBV5-8 and J is TRBJ1-5; no clear D gene. Germline-derived CDR1 and CDR2 are SGHTS and YDEGEE. This CDR3 is 12 amino acids long. V lost 4 bases and J 4 bases, leaving 6 bases between the germline ends.

The chain uses TRBV6-5 and TRBJ1-6, with 7 bases that match TRBD1. There are 16 residues in the CDR3. Germline CDR1 reads MNHEY; CDR2 reads SVGAGI. After removal of 0 bases from V and 8 bases from J, the junction contained 7 bases not matched to a gene. CDR3 DNA sequence: TGTGCCAGCAGTTACTCGGGACAGTTCAGGCATTCACCCCTCCACTTT. Protein: CASSYSGQFRHSPLHF.

The rearrangement uses TRBV4-1 and TRBJ2-5; D ambiguous. Germline lookup yields CDR1 MGHRA and CDR2 YSYEKL. The V end lost 3 bases, the J end lost 8 bases, and 16 bases lay between the germline ends. The CDR3 is 14 amino acids. CDR3 coding DNA: TGCGCCAGCAGCCAGATTCATCCTCCTGATACCCAGTACTTC. Its protein is CASSQIHPPDTQYF.

In this sample, this clonotype turned up once. The chain is built from TRBV9 and TRBJ2-3, with unresolved D. In germline, CDR1 is SGDLS, CDR2 YYNGEE. The CDR3 runs to 15 residues. V was trimmed by 0 bases and J by 2 bases, leaving 10 bases between them. The CDR3 nucleotides are TGTGCCAGCAGCGTAGCTATGGGTACCACAGATACGCAGTATTTT. Translation: CASSVAMGTTDTQYF.

This clonotype was seen more than once but under ten times. The DNA for the CDR3 is TGTGCCAGCGCGACTAGCGGGGGGTTGGAGACCCAGTACTTC. Amino acid sequence: CASATSGGLETQYF. This sequence joins TRBV27 and TRBJ2-5, with TRBD2 identical over 13 bases. Trimming removed 8 bases from V and 5 bases from J; junction bases left unmatched: 5. Per the germline V gene, CDR1 is MNHEY and CDR2 is SMNVEV (reference sequence). CDR3 size: 14 residues.

The chain has TRBV12-3 or TRBV12-4 and TRBJ2-5; D is unresolved. The CDR3 consists of 13 residues. The V and J ends lost 5 bases and 3 bases respectively, with 10 bases between them. The CDR3 protein is CASSQPLEETQYF. Here the CDR3 DNA reads TGTGCCAGCAGTCAGCCCCTTGAAGAGACCCAGTACTTC.

This clonotype was observed a handful of times. V usage is TRBV9 and J usage is TRBJ2-6, with D perhaps TRBD1 or TRBD2 (6 bases each). Germline lookup yields CDR1 SGDLS and CDR2 YYNGEE. This CDR3 has 17 amino acids. Trimming left V 4 bases short and J 1 base short, with 15 bases between. The CDR3 nucleotides are TGTGCCAGCAGCCCCTGGCAGGGGACTTCTGGGGCCAACGTCCTGACTTTC. Residues: CASSPWQGTSGANVLTF.

This clonotype was seen a handful of times. CDR3 amino acids: CASSLWTGGYEQYV. In DNA, the CDR3 is TGTGCCAGCAGCCTATGGACAGGGGGCTACGAGCAGTACGTC. The rearrangement joins TRBV7-6 to TRBJ2-7, with TRBD1 identical over 10 bases. The V gene end was trimmed by 5 bases and the J gene end by 3 bases; junction bases not matched to a gene: 4. CDR1 is SGHVS and CDR2 is FNYEAQ in the germline V gene. The CDR3 runs 14 residues.

The V gene is TRBV20-1, the J gene TRBJ1-3, with TRBD1 matching 8 bases. Trimming at V came to 3 bases and at J to 3 bases, leaving 4 bases not matched to a gene. Per the germline V gene, CDR1 is DFQATT and CDR2 is SNEGSKA (reference sequence). The CDR3 loop spans 14 amino acids. The CDR3 protein is CSARDREYGNTIYF. DNA of the CDR3: TGCAGTGCTAGGGACAGGGAGTATGGAAACACCATATATTTT.

The sample holds many counts of this clonotype. CDR3 DNA: TGTGCCAGCAGCCCTCTACATAATTCACCCCTCCACTTT. As protein: CASSPLHNSPLHF. This chain links TRBV7-2 with TRBJ1-6; D call uncertain. The CDR3 length is 13 residues. Trimming removed 5 bases from V and 5 bases from J, with 7 bases in between. CDR1 SGHTA and CDR2 FQGNSA come from the germline V gene.

The chain couples TRBV19 to TRBJ1-5, with D possibly matching TRBD1 (5 bases). Germline loops: CDR1 LNHDA, CDR2 SQIVND (reference sequence). Trimming pared 6 bases from V and 2 bases from J, leaving 20 bases between. This CDR3 is built from 17 residues. This CDR3 reads CASRTGTASDGNQPQHF. The CDR3 region has the DNA TGTGCCAGTAGGACCGGGACGGCCAGTGATGGCAATCAGCCCCAGCATTTT.

The rearrangement joins TRBV20-1 to TRBJ2-1, with no clear D. The V gene's germline CDR1 is DFQATT and CDR2 SNEGSKA (reference sequence). The CDR3 runs to 14 residues. V lost 0 bases to trimming and J lost 4 bases, with 10 bases between them. The chain's CDR3 is CSARDRGTYNEQFF. DNA for the CDR3: TGCAGTGCTAGAGATCGCGGTACGTACAATGAGCAGTTCTTC.

The chain joins TRBV5-1 to TRBJ1-1; no definite D call. This CDR3 is built from 15 residues. V was trimmed by 4 bases and J by 1 base, leaving 14 bases between them. In germline, CDR1 is SGHRS, CDR2 YFSETQ. CDR3 DNA sequence: TGCGCCAGCAGCCCCGGAGACAAACAGAACACTGAAGCTTTCTTT. Encoded protein: CASSPGDKQNTEAFF. The full variable domain, in which reference TRBV5-1 and TRBJ1-1 provide the parts outside the CDR3, is KAGVTQTPRYLIKTRGQQVTLSCSPISGHRSVSWYQQTPGQGLQFLFEYFSETQRNKGNFPGRFSGRQFSNSRSEMNVSTLELGDSALYLCASSPGDKQNTEAFFGQGTRLTVV.

The rearrangement links TRBV5-4 to TRBJ1-5; no firm D call. With 0 bases removed from V and 3 bases from J, the gap between germline ends came to 4 bases. The CDR3 has 13 residues. The germline gives CDR1 SGHNT, CDR2 YYREEE (reference sequence). The chain's CDR3 is CASSLGPNQPQHF. The CDR3 DNA sequence: TGTGCCAGCAGCTTGGGGCCCAATCAGCCCCAGCATTTT.